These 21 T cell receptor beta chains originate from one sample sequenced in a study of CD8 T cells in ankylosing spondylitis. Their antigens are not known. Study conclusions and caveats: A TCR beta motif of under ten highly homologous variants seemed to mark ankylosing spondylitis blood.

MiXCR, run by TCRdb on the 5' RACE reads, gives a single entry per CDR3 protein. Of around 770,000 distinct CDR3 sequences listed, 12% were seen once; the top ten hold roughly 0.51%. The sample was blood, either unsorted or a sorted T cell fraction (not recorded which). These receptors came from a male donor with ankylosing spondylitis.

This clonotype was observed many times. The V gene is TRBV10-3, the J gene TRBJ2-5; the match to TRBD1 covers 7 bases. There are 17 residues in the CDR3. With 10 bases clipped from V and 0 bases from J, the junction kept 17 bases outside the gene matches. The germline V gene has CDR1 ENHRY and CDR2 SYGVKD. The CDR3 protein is CANLYGQDERDQETQYF. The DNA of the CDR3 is TGTGCCAACCTATATGGACAGGATGAGAGAGACCAAGAGACCCAGTACTTC.

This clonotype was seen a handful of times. The CDR3 sequence: CASSPDITNTEAFF. The CDR3 coding sequence is TGTGCCAGCAGCCCGGACATAACGAACACTGAAGCTTTCTTT. The chain recombines TRBV7-2 with TRBJ1-1, with D perhaps matching TRBD1 (5 bases). The CDR3 is 14 residues long. Trimming pared 5 bases from V and 1 base from J, leaving 11 bases between. Germline loops: CDR1 SGHTA, CDR2 FQGNSA. The full variable domain, rest sourced from reference TRBV7-2 and TRBJ1-1, is GAGVSQSPSNKVTEKGKDVELRCDPISGHTALYWYRQSLGQGLEFLIYFQGNSAPDKSGLPSDRFSAERTGGSVSTLTIQRTQQEDSAVYLCASSPDITNTEAFFGQGTRLTVV.

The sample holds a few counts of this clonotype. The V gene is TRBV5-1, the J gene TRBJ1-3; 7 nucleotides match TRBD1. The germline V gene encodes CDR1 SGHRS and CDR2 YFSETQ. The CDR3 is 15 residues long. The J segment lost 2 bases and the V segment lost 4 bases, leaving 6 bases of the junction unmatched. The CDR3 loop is CASSRLTGTGNTIYF. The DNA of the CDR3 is TGCGCCAGCAGCCGATTGACAGGGACTGGAAACACCATATATTTT.

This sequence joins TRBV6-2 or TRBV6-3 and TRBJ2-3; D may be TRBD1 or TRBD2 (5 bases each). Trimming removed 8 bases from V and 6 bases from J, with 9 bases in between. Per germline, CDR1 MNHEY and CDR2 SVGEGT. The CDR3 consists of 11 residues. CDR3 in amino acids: CASRDGDTQYF. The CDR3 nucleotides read TGTGCCAGCCGGGACGGGGATACGCAGTATTTT.

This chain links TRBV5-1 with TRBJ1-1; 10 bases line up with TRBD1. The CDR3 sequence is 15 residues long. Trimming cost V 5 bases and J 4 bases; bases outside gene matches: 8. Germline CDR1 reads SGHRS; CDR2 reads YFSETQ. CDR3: CASRVRQGASTEAFF. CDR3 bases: TGCGCCAGCAGAGTACGACAGGGGGCGAGCACTGAAGCTTTCTTT.

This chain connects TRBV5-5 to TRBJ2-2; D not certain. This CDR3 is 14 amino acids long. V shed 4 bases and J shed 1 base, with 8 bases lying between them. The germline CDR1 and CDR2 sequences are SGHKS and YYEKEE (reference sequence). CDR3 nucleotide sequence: TGTGCCAGCAGCACCTACAGGAACACCGGGGAGCTGTTTTTT. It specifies CASSTYRNTGELFF.

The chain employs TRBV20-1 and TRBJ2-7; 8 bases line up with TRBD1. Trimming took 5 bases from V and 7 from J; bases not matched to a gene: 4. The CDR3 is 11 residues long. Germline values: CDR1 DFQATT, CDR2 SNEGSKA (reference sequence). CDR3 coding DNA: TGCAGTGCTCAGGGGGCGGGTGAGCAGTACTTC. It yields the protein CSAQGAGEQYF.

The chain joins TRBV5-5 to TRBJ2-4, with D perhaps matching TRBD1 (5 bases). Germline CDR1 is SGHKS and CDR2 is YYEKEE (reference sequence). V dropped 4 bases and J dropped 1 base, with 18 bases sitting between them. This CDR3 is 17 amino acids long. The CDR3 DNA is TGTGCCAGCAGCACAAACAGGATCTTGGGGGCCAAAAACATTCAGTACTTC. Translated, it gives CASSTNRILGAKNIQYF.

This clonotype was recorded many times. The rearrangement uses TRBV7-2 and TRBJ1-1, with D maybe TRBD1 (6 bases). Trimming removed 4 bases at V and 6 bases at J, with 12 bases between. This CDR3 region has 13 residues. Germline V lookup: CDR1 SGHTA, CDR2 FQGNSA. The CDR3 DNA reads TGTGCCAGCAGCTCCAACAGGGCGTCTGAAGCTTTCTTT. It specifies CASSSNRASEAFF.

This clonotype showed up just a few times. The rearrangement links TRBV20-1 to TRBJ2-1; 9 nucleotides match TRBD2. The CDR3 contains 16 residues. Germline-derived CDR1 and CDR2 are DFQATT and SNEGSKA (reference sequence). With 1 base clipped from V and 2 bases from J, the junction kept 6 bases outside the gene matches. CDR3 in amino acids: CSARVGVAGAYNEQFF. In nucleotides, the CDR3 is TGCAGTGCTAGAGTAGGGGTAGCGGGGGCCTACAATGAGCAGTTCTTC.

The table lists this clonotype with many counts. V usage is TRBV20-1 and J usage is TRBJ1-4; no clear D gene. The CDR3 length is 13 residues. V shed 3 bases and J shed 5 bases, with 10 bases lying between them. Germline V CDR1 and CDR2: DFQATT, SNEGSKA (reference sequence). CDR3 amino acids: CSASVAINEKLFF. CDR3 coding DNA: TGCAGTGCTAGTGTAGCGATCAATGAAAAACTGTTTTTT.

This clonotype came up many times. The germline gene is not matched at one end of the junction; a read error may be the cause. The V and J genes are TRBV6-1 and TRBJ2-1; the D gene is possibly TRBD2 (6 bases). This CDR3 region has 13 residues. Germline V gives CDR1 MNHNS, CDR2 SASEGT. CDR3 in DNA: TGTGCCACCAGTATGTTGGGGAGGAATGAGCAGTTCTTC. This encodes CATSMLGRNEQFF.

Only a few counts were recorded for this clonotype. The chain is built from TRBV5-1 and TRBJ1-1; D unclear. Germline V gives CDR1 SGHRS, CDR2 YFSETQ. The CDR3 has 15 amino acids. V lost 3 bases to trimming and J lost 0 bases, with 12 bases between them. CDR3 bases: TGCGCCAGCAGCTCCTCCGGGCGGGTGAACACTGAAGCTTTCTTT. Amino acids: CASSSSGRVNTEAFF.

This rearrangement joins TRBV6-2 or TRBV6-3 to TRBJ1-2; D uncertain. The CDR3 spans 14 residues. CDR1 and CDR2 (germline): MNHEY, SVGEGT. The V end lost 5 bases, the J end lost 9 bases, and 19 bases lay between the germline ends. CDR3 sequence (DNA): TGTGCCAGCAGTACCACCGGTCGCGGCTCGAGCTACACCTTC. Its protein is CASSTTGRGSSYTF.

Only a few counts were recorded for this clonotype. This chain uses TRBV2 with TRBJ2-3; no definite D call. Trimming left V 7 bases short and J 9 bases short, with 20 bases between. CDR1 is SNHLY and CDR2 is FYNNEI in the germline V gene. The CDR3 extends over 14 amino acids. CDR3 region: CASKPGRARITQYF. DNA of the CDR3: TGTGCCAGCAAGCCTGGCCGGGCTAGAATCACGCAGTATTTT.

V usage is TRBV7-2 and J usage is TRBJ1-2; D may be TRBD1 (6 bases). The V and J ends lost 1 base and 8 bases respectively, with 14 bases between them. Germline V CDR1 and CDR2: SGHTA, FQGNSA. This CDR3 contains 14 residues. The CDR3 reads CASSLGGAHQGYTF. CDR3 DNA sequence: TGTGCCAGCAGCTTAGGGGGGGCGCATCAGGGCTACACCTTC.

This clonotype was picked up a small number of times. The CDR3 protein is CASSLGSGGNQPQHF. The CDR3 nucleotides are TGTGCCAGCAGTCTAGGATCGGGGGGCAATCAGCCCCAGCATTTT. The V and J genes are TRBV7-2 and TRBJ1-5; TRBD1 might be the D (5 bases). V lost 6 bases and J 2 bases, leaving 14 bases between the germline ends. CDR1 and CDR2 from the germline V gene are SGHTA and FQGNSA. CDR3 length equals 15 residues.

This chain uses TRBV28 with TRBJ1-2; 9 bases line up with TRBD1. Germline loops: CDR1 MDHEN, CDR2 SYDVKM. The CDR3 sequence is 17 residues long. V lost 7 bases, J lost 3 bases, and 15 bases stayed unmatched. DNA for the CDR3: TGTGCCAGCATCCTAGGGGGGACAGGGCCCCGGCACTATGGCTACACCTTC. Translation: CASILGGTGPRHYGYTF.

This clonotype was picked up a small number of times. This chain's CDR3 is CASSLRRYTEAFF. CDR3 in DNA: TGTGCCAGCAGCTTACGGAGATACACTGAAGCTTTCTTT. The chain is built from TRBV7-2 and TRBJ1-1, with no clear D. This CDR3 spans 13 amino acids. Trimming removed 2 bases from V and 3 bases from J, with 7 bases in between. Germline CDR1 SGHTA, CDR2 FQGNSA.

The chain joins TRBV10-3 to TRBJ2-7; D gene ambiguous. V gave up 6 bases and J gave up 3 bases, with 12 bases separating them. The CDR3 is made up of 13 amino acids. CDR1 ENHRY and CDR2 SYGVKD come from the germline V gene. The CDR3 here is CAIRGRAIYEQYF. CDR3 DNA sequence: TGTGCCATCAGGGGCCGGGCCATCTACGAGCAGTACTTC.

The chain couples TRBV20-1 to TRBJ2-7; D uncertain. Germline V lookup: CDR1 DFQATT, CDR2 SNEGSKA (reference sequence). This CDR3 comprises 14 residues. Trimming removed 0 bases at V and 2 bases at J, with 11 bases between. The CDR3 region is CSARDATEAYEQYF. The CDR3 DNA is TGCAGTGCTAGAGATGCAACAGAAGCCTACGAGCAGTACTTC.